The rows below give T cell receptor beta chains drawn from one sample of a study of cytomegalovirus exposure and HLA in healthy donors. Profiling relied on immunoSEQ multiplex PCR, and the TCRdb table lists in-frame clones only, not all of them. The sample shows around 110,000 clones, about four fifths of them seen only once. The sample consisted of PBMCs. The origin of the receptors is a man aged 45-65 years in good health and CMV-seronegative. Each CDR3 is given with its conserved first and last residue. The order of the fields is D gene, clone size, J gene, V gene, CDR3 protein, CDR3 DNA. The D gene is left open where the match is weak. Only part of the rows carry a size: once, few, many, or a class if the clone is expanded.

TRBD2,NA,TRBJ2-5,TRBV7-2,CASSLWVAGGQETQYF,TGTGCCAGCAGCCTCTGGGTAGCGGGGGGGCAAGAGACCCAGTACTTC
TRBD1,NA,TRBJ1-5,TRBV2,CASNRQGADQPQHF,TGTGCCAGCAACCGACAGGGGGCCGATCAGCCCCAGCATTTT
TRBD1,NA,TRBJ2-1,TRBV2,CASSELGTDYNEQFF,TGTGCCAGCAGTGAATTGGGGACAGATTACAATGAGCAGTTCTTC
TRBD2,NA,TRBJ2-1,TRBV4-2,CASSQELADAYNEQFF,TGTGCCAGCAGCCAGGAACTAGCGGATGCCTACAATGAGCAGTTCTTC
NA,NA,TRBJ2-3,TRBV7-9,CASSSPLSDTQYF,TGTGCCAGCAGCTCCCCCCTGTCAGATACGCAGTATTTT
TRBD2,NA,TRBJ2-1,TRBV4-1,CASSHLARLAGVTLSSYNEQFF,TGCGCCAGCAGCCATCTCGCTCGTCTAGCGGGGGTCACCTTGAGCTCCTACAATGAGCAGTTCTTC
NA,NA,TRBJ2-3,TRBV2,CASKTVTDTQYF,TGTGCCAGCAAAACAGTCACAGATACGCAGTATTTT
NA,NA,TRBJ1-6,TRBV6-5,CASRPGQGYSPLHF,TGTGCCAGCAGGCCCGGGCAGGGGTATTCACCCCTCCACTTT
NA,NA,TRBJ1-4,TRBV6-1,CASGLGHKLFF,TGTGCCAGCGGTCTGGGGCACAAACTGTTTTTT
TRBD1,NA,TRBJ1-2,TRBV9,CASSVHPNRGRVDGYTF,TGTGCCAGCAGCGTACATCCCAACAGGGGGCGCGTAGATGGCTACACCTTC
NA,NA,TRBJ2-3,TRBV5-5,CASSLVPRVTDTQYF,TGTGCCAGCAGCTTGGTACCCAGGGTAACAGATACGCAGTATTTT
NA,NA,TRBJ2-7,TRBV11-2,CASRFGTGVSYEQYF,TGTGCCAGTAGGTTTGGAACAGGAGTCTCCTACGAGCAGTACTTC
NA,NA,TRBJ2-5,TRBV11-2,CASSLDQWETQYF,TGTGCCAGCAGCTTAGATCAGTGGGAGACCCAGTACTTC
TRBD1,NA,TRBJ1-3,TRBV27,CASSRQGASGNTIYF,TGTGCCAGCAGTAGACAGGGGGCCTCTGGAAACACCATATATTTT
TRBD1,few,TRBJ2-7,TRBV19,CASSIRGQGYEQYF,TGTGCCAGTAGTATACGGGGACAGGGCTACGAGCAGTACTTC
NA,NA,TRBJ2-2,TRBV10-2,CASSGAGNTGELFF,TGCGCCAGCAGTGGGGCAGGGAACACCGGGGAGCTGTTTTTT
TRBD1,once,TRBJ2-3,TRBV19,CASTDLGQGTDTQYF,TGTGCCAGTACTGACTTGGGACAGGGGACAGATACGCAGTATTTT
NA,NA,TRBJ1-6,TRBV18,CASSHGTGDSPLHF,TGTGCCAGCTCTCATGGGACTGGGGATTCACCCCTCCACTTT
TRBD2,NA,TRBJ2-1,TRBV7-2,CASSYAGLAGGATGNEQFF,TGTGCCAGCAGCTATGCTGGACTAGCGGGGGGGGCTACGGGCAATGAGCAGTTCTTC
NA,NA,TRBJ1-4,TRBV19,CASSIDRGGLFF,TGTGCCAGTAGTATAGACAGGGGTGGACTGTTTTTT
TRBD1,NA,TRBJ1-5,TRBV5-6,CASSLALTGDQPQHF,TGTGCCAGCAGCTTGGCCCTGACAGGGGATCAGCCCCAGCATTTT
NA,NA,TRBJ2-3,TRBV30,CALQMTGSDTQYF,TGTGCCTTGCAAATGACGGGGTCAGATACGCAGTATTTT